This T cell receptor beta chain comes out of a study of T cell responses to AZD1222 COVID-19 vaccine. Of note for this clone: Its antigen is unknown.

Only in-frame clones appear in the TCRdb table, and some are missing; sequencing was by immunoSEQ multiplex PCR. The data show some 150,000 clones, under 95% seen once. General study findings and limits: Nearly half of unique spike-specific TCRs reportedly avoided B.1.351 and B.1.1.7 mutated regions. There were mostly white British donors and more females than males, and clonal diversity was possibly underestimated. Seropositive status at baseline applied to only five to seven AZD1222 recipients.

The receptor was isolated from an adult in good health. Here the sequenced sample was peripheral blood, taken on day 0 of MenACWY control vaccination.

The CDR3 spells CATHAGTGGFAEAFF. The CDR3 DNA sequence: TGTGCCACCCATGCAGGGACAGGGGGATTCGCTGAAGCTTTCTTT. The V gene is TRBV10-3, the J gene TRBJ1-1; 11 nucleotides match TRBD1. The CDR3 spans 15 residues. After removal of 10 bases from V and 6 bases from J, the junction contained 13 bases not matched to a gene. Germline V gene sequence: CDR1 ENHRY, CDR2 SYGVKD.